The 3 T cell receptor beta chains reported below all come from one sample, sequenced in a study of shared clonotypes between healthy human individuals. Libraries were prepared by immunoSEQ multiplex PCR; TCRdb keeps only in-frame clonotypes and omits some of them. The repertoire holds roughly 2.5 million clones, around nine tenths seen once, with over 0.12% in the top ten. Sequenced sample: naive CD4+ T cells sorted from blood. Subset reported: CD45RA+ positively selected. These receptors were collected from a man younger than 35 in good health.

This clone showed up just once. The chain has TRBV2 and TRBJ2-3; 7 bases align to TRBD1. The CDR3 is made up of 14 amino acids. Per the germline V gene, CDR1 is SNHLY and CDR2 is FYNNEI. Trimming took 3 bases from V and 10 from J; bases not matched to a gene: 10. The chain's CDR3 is CASSDVTGFLAQYF. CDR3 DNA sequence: TGTGCCAGCAGTGACGTGACAGGGTTCCTTGCGCAGTATTTT.

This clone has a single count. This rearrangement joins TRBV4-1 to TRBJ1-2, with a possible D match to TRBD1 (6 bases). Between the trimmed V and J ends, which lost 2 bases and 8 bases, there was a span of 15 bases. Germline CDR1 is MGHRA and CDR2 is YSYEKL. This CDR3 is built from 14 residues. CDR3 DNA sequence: TGCGCCAGCAGCCAAATGGGGGGGCGGGACGGCTACACCTTC. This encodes CASSQMGGRDGYTF.

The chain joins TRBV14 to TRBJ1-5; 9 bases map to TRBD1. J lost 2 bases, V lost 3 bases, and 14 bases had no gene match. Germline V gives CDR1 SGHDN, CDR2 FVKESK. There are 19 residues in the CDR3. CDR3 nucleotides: TGTGCCAGCAGCCACCCGGTCGAGGGACAGGGTATTGGCAATCAGCCCCAGCATTTT. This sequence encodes CASSHPVEGQGIGNQPQHF.